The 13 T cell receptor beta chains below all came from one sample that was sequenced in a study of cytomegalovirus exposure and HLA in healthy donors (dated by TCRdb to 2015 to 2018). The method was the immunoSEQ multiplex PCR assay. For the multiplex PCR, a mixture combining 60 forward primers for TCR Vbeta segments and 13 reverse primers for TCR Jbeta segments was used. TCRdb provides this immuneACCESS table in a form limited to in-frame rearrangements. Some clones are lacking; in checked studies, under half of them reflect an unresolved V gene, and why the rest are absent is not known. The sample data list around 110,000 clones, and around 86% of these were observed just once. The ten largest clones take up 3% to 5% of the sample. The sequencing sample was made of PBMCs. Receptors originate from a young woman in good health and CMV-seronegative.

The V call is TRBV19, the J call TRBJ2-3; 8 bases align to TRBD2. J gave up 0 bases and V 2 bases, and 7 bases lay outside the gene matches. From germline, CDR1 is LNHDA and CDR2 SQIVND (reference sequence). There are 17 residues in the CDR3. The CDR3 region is CASSISLAGTSTDTQYF. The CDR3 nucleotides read TGTGCCAGTAGTATAAGCCTAGCGGGTACCAGCACAGATACGCAGTATTTT.

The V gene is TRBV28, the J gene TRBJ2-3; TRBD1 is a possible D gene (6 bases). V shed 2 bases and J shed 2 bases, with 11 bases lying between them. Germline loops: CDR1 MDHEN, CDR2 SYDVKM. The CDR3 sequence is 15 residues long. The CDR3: CASSLTQGNTDTQYF. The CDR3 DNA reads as TGTGCCAGCAGTTTAACACAGGGCAACACAGATACGCAGTATTTT.

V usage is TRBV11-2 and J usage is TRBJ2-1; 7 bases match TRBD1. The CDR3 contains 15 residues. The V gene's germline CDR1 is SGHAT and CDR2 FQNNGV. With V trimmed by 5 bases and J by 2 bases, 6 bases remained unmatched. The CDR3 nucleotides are TGTGCCAGCAGCCGATACGGGACAGCCTACAATGAGCAGTTCTTC. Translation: CASSRYGTAYNEQFF.

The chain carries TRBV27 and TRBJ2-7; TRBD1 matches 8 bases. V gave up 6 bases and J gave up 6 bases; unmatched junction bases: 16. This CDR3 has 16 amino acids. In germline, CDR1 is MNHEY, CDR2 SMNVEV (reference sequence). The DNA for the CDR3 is TGTGCCAGCAGCCCTCTTTCCGGGACAGGAGGGGTCGAGCAGTACTTC. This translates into CASSPLSGTGGVEQYF.

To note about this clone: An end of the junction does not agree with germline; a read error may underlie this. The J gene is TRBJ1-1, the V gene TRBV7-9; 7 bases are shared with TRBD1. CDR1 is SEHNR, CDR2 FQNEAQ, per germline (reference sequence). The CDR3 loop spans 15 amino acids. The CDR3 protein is CSSSPRDSPNTEAFF. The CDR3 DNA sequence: TGTTCCAGCAGCCCAAGGGACAGCCCGAACACTGAAGCTTTCTTT.

The CDR3 protein is CATNEGLASKNEQFF. Here the CDR3 DNA reads TGTGCCACCAACGAGGGACTAGCGAGTAAGAATGAGCAGTTCTTC. The chain combines TRBV15 with TRBJ2-1, with 10 bases aligning to TRBD2. Trimming removed 7 bases from V and 7 bases from J; junction bases left unmatched: 10. CDR3 size: 15 residues. CDR1 and CDR2 (germline): LNHNV, YYDKDF (reference sequence). The entire variable domain, with the rest obtained from reference TRBV15 and TRBJ2-1, is as follows: DAMVIQNPRYQVTQFGKPVTLSCSQTLNHNVMYWYQQKSSQAPKLLFHYYDKDFNNEADTPDNFQSRRPNTSFCFLDIRSPGLGDTAMYLCATNEGLASKNEQFFGPGTRLTVL.

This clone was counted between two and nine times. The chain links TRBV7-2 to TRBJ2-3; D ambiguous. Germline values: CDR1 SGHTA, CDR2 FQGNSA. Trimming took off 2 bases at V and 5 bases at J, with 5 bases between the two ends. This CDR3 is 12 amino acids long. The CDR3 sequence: CASSLPKDTQYF. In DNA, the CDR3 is TGTGCCAGCAGCTTACCAAAAGATACGCAGTATTTT.

The chain's CDR3 is CASSVQGGSDTQYF. DNA for the CDR3: TGTGCCAGCAGTGTACAGGGGGGCTCAGATACGCAGTATTTT. The chain is built from TRBV6-1 and TRBJ2-3; 8 positions agree with TRBD1. Per germline, CDR1 MNHNS and CDR2 SASEGT. The V and J ends lost 4 bases and 4 bases, in that order; junction bases with no gene match: 4. The CDR3 is 14 residues long.

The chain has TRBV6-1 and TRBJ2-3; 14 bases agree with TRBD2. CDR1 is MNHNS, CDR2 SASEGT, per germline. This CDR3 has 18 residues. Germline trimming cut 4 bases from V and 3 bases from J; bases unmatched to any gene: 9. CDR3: CASSGTLGLAGATDTQYF. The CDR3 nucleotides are TGTGCCAGCAGTGGGACCCTGGGACTAGCGGGAGCTACAGATACGCAGTATTTT.

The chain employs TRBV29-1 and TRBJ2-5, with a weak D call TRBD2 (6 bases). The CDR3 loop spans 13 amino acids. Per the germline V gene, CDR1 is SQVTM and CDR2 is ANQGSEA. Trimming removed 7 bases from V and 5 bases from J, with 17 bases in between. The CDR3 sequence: CSAAGPRRETQYF. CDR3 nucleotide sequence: TGCAGCGCGGCGGGACCCCGGAGGGAGACCCAGTACTTC.

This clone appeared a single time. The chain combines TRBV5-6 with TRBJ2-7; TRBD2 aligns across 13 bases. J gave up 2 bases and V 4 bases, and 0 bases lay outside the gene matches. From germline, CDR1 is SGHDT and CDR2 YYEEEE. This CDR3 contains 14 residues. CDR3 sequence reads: CASSGTSGAYEQYF. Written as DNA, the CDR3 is TGTGCCAGCAGCGGGACTAGCGGGGCCTACGAGCAGTACTTC.

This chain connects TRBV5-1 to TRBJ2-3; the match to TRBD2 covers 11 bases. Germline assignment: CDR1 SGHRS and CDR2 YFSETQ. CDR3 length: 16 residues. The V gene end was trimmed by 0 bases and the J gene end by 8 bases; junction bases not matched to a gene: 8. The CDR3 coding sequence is TGCGCCAGCAGCTTGGGGTTGGCTAGCGGGAGGTTTACGCAGTATTTT. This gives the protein CASSLGLASGRFTQYF.

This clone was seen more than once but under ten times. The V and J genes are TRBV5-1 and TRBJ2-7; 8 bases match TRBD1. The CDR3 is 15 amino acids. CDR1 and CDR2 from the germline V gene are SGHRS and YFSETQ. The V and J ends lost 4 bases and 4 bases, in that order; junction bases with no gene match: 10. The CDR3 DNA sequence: TGCGCCAGCAGCGGTGGGACAGGTCCCTTTTACGAGCAGTACTTC. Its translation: CASSGGTGPFYEQYF.